This T cell receptor (beta chain) was captured in a study of blood T cell repertoires in COVID-19. Method: immunoSEQ multiplex PCR; TCRdb's copy keeps in-frame clones and lacks some. Of approximately 190,000 clones detected, roughly 89% appear once; the ten largest clones hold 3% to 3.5%. The TCR sequence derives from a woman aged 25 to 39 who had been exposed to COVID-19. Sequenced: PBMCs or T cells enriched from blood (not recorded which).

The CDR3 here is CASTPASGGAPYEQYF. The CDR3, as DNA: TGTGCCAGCACCCCCGCTAGCGGGGGGGCCCCCTACGAGCAGTACTTC. The rearrangement links TRBV7-2 to TRBJ2-7, with 12 bases identical to TRBD2. The CDR3 sequence is 16 residues long. With 7 bases clipped from V and 2 bases from J, the junction kept 9 bases outside the gene matches. CDR1 is SGHTA, CDR2 FQGNSA, per germline.